Listed here is a single T cell receptor (beta chain). The data were taken from a study of blood T cell repertoires in COVID-19. Study context: Whether acute or convalescent, the COVID-19 samples came from the United States, Italy and Spain. PBMCs, B-cell-depleted T cells, or T cells provided the cDNA or gDNA that made up the material.

CDR3 length equals 12 residues. V lost 1 base, J lost 4 bases, and 5 bases lay in between. Germline V lookup: CDR1 LGHDT, CDR2 YNNKEL (reference sequence). In the original processing: Reference gene primer amplification gave estimated nucleated cell counts. Here immunoSEQ multiplex PCR was the method, and the copy in TCRdb shows in-frame clones only, minus some. D and trimming come from the DNA, and the V and J calls and clone size come from that table. The sample includes 250,000 to 300,000 clones, about 91% of them seen just once. The rearrangement links TRBV3-1 (or the pseudogene TRBV3-2) to TRBJ2-7; D unresolved. Sequences were obtained from peripheral blood. The clonotype was recovered from a woman aged 60-75 years with acute or convalescent COVID-19. The CDR3 DNA reads as TGTGCCAGCAGCCAAGGAGGATACGAGCAGTACTTC. Protein: CASSQGGYEQYF.